The present entry profiles one T cell receptor beta chain with its context. Its antigen is currently unknown. This entry is derived from a study of PD-L1 blockade in urothelial cancer. Across the study: At 6 weeks and at 3 weeks (second dose) after treatment start, blood was analyzed.

General study findings and limits: Clonality of blood TCR below the median before treatment predicted better survival. Larger 3-week expansion of tumor-associated blood clones was seen in durable-benefit patients.

V shed 4 bases and J shed 5 bases, with 17 bases lying between them. Germline CDR1 SEHNR, CDR2 FQNEAQ (reference sequence). The CDR3 has 16 residues. This sample's time point: pretreatment peripheral blood. Patient disease was locally advanced or metastatic urothelial carcinoma. Using immunoSEQ multiplex PCR, the repertoire was profiled, and TCRdb retains in-frame clones only, with some absent. The data contain approximately 90,000 clones, 84% of them seen just once; the ten biggest clones take up roughly 2%. This clonotype was obtained from a man aged 55-75 years with urothelial cancer. Specimen: PBMCs, collected around atezolizumab (anti-PD-L1) treatment. The chain uses TRBV7-9 and TRBJ2-2; the D gene is possibly TRBD2 (7 bases). The CDR3 protein is CASSSLAGAGTGELFF. In DNA, the CDR3 is TGTGCCAGCAGCTCCCTCGCGGGGGCAGGTACCGGGGAGCTGTTTTTT.